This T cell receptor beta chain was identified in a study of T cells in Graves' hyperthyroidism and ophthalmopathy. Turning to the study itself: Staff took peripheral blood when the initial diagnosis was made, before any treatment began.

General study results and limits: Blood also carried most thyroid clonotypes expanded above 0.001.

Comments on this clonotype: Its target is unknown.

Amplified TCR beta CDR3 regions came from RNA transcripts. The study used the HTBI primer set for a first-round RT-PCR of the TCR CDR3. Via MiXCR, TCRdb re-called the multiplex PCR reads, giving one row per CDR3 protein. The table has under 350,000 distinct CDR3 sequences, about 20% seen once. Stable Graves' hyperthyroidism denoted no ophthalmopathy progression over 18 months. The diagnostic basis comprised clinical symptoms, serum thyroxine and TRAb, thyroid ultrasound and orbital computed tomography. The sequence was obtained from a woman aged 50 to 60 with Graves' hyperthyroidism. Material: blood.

The CDR3 region has the DNA TGTGCCAGCAGCTTCCAACCGACAGGGTTGGATGAAAAACTGTTTTTT. This gives the protein CASSFQPTGLDEKLFF. This rearrangement joins TRBV7-9 to TRBJ1-4, with 7 nucleotides matching TRBD1. The CDR3 length is 16 residues. Germline CDR1 SEHNR, CDR2 FQNEAQ (reference sequence). V gave up 3 bases and J gave up 6 bases; unmatched junction bases: 10. The entire variable domain, with the rest obtained from reference TRBV7-9 and TRBJ1-4, is as follows: DTGVSQNPRHKITKRGQNVTFRCDPISEHNRLYWYRQTLGQGPEFLTYFQNEAQLEKSRLLSDRFSAERPKGSFSTLEIQRTEQGDSAMYLCASSFQPTGLDEKLFFGSGTQLSVL.